This TCR beta chain derives from a study of blood T cell repertoires in COVID-19. The method was immunoSEQ multiplex PCR; TCRdb's version includes in-frame clones alone and lacks a portion of them. The table includes some 20,000 clones, 80% to 90% detected once. Material: peripheral blood. The source is a human donor in a cohort sampled during active COVID-19. The donor label of this sample is uncertain.

This CDR3 is CASSLGDPGDTEAFF. The CDR3 nucleotides are TGCGCCAGCAGCTTGGGGGACCCAGGGGACACTGAAGCTTTCTTT. The rearrangement links TRBV5-1 to TRBJ1-1, with D maybe TRBD1 (6 bases). CDR1 is SGHRS, CDR2 YFSETQ, per germline. V was shortened by 0 bases and J by 3 bases, with 12 bases between the two germline ends. The CDR3 extends over 15 amino acids.